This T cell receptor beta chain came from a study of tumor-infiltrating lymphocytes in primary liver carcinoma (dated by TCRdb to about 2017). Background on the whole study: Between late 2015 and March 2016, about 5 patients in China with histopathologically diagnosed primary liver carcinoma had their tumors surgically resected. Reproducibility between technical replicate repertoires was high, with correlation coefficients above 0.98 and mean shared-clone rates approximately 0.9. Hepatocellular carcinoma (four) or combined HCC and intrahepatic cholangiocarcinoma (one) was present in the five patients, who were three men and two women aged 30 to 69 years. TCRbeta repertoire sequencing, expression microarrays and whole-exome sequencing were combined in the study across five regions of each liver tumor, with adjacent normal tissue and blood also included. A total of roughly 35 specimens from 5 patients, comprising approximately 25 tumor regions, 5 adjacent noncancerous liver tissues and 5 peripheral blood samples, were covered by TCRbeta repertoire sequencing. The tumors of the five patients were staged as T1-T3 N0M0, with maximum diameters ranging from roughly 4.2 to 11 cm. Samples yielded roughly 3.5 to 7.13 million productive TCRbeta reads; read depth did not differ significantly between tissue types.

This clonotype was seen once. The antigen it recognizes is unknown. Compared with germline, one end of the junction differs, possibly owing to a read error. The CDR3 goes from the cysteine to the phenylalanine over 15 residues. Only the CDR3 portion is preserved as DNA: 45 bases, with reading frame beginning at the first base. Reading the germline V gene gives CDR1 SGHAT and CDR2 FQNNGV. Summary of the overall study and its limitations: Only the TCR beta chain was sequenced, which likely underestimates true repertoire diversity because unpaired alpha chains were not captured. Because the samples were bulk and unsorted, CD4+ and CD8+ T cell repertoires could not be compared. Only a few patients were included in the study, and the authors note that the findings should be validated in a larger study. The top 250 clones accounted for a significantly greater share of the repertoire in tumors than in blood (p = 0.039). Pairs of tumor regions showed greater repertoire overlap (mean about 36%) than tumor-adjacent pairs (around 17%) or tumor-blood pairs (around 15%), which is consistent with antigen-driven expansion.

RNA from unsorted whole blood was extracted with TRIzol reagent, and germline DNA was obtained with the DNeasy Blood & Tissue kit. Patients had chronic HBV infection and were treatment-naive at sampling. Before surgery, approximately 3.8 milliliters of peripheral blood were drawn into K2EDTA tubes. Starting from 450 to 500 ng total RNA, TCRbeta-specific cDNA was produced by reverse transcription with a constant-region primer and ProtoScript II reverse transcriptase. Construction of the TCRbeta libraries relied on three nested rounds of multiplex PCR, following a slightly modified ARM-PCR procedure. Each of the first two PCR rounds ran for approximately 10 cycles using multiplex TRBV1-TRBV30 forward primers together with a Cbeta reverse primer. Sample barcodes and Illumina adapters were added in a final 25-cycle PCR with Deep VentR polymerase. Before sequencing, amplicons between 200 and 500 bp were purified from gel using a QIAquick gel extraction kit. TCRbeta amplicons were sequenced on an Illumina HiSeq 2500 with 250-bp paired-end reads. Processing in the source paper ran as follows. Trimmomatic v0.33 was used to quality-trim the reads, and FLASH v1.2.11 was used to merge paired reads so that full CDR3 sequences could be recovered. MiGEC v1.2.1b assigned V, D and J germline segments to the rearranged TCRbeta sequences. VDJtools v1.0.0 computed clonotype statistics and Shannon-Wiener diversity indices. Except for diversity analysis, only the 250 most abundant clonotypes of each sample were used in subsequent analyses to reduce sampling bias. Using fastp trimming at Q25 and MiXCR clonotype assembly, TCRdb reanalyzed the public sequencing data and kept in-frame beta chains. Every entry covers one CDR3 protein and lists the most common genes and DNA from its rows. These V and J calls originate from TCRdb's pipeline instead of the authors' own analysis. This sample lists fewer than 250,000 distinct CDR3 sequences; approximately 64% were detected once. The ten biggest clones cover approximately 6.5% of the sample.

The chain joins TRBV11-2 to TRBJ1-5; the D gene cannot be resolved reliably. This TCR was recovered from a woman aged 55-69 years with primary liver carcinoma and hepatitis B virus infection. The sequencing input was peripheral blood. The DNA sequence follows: TGTGCCAGCAGCGTATTTGGGGTCAGCAATCAGCTCCAGCATTTT. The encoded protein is CASSVFGVSNQLQHF.